This T cell receptor beta chain was sequenced in a study of cytomegalovirus exposure and HLA in healthy donors. The CDR3 is 14 residues long. Germline CDR1 reads GTSNPN; CDR2 reads SVGIG (reference sequence). The trim removed 3 bases at V and 6 bases at J, leaving 4 bases unmatched. PCR involved 60 Vbeta and 13 Jbeta primers. Libraries were prepared by immunoSEQ multiplex PCR; TCRdb keeps only in-frame clonotypes and omits some of them. The profile covers 80,000 or so clones, with roughly 9.1% appearing a single time and around 25% taken by the ten largest. The TCR sequence derives from a man in his sixties in good health and CMV-seropositive. The V gene is TRBV30, the J gene TRBJ1-5; TRBD1 aligns across 11 bases. Sequencing used PBMCs. CDR3 nucleotides: TGTGCCTGGAGCGGACAGGGGGCCGGTCAGCCCCAGCATTTT. Its protein is CAWSGQGAGQPQHF.